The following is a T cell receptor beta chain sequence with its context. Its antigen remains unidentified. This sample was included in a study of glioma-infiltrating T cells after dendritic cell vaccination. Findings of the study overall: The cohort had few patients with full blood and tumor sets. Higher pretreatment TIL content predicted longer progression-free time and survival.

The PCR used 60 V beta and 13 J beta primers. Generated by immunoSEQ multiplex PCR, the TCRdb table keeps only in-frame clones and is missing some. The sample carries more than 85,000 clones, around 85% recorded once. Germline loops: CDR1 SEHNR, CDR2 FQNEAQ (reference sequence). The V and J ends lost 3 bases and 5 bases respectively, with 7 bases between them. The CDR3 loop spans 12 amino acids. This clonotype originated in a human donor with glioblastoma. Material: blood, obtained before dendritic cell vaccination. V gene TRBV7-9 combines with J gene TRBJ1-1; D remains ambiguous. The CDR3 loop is CASSFSGTEAFF. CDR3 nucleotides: TGTGCCAGCAGCTTTTCGGGGACTGAAGCTTTCTTT.